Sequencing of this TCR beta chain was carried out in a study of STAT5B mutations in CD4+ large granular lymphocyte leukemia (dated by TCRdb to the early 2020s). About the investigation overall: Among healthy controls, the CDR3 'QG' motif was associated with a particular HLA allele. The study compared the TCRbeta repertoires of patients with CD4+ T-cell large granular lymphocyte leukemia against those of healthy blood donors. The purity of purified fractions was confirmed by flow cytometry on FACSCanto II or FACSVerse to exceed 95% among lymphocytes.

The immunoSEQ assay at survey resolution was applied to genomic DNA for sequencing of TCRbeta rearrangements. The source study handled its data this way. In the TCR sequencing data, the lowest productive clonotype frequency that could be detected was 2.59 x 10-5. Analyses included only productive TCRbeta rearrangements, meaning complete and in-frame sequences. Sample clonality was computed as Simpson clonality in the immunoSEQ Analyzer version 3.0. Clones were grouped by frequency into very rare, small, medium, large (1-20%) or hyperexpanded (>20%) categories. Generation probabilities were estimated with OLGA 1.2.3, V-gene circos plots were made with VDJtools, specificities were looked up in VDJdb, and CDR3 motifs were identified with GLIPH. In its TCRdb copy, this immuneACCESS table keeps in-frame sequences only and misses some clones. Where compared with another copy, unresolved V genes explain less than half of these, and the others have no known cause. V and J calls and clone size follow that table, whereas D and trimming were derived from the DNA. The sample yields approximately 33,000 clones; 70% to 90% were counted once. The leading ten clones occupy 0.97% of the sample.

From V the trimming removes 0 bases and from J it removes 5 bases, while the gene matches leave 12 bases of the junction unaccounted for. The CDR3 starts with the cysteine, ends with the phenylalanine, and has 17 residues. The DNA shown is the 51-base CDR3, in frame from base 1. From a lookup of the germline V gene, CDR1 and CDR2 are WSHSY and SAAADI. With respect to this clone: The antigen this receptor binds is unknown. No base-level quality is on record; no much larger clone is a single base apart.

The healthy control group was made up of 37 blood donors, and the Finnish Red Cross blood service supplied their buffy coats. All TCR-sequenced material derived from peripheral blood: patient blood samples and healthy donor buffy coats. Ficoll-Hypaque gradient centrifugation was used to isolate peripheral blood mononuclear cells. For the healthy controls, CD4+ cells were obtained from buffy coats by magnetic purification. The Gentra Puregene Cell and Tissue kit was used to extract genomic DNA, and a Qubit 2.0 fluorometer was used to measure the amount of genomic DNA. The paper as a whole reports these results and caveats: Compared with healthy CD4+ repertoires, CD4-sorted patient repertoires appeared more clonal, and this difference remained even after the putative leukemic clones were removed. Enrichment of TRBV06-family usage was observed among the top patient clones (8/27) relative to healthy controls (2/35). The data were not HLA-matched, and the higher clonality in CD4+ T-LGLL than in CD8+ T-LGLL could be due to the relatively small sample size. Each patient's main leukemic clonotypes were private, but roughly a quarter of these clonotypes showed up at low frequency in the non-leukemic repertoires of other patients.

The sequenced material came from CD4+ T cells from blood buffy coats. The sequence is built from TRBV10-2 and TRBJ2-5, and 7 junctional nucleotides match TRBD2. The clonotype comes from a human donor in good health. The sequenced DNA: TGCGCCAGCAGTGAGTCGAGATGGGGGGGGTCGGGGGAGACCCAGTACTTC. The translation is CASSESRWGGSGETQYF.